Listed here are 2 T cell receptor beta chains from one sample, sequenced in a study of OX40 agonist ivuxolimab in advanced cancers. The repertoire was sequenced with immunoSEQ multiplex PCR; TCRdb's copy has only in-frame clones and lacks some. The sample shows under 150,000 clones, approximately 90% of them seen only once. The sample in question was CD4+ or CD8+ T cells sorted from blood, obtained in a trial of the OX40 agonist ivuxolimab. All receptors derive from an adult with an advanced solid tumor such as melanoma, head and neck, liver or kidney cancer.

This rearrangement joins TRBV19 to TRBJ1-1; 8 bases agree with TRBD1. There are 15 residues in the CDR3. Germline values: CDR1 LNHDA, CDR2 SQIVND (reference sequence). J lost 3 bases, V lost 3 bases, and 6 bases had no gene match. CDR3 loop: CASSIGQGGYTEAFF. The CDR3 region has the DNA TGTGCCAGTAGTATCGGACAGGGAGGGTACACTGAAGCTTTCTTT. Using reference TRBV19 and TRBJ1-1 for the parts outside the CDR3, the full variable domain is DGGITQSPKYLFRKEGQNVTLSCEQNLNHDAMYWYRQDPGQGLRLIYYSQIVNDFQKGDIAEGYSVSREKKESFPLTVTSAQKNPTAFYLCASSIGQGGYTEAFFGQGTRLTVV.

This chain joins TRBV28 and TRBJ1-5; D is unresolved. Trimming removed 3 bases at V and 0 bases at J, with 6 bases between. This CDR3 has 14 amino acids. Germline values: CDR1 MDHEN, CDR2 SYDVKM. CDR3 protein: CASSFQFSNQPQHF. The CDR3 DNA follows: TGTGCCAGCAGTTTCCAGTTTAGCAATCAGCCCCAGCATTTT.